The sample holds a few counts of the clone carrying this T cell receptor (beta chain). As yet, its antigen is unknown. Separate from the 666-subject first cohort was the approximately 120-subject validation cohort, to which the donors belonged. The data were taken from a study of cytomegalovirus exposure and HLA in healthy donors. General study points: In vitro assays verified that a few CMV-associated chains recognized CMV antigens specifically.

This CDR3 spans 12 amino acids. Germline V gene data show CDR1 as SNHLY and CDR2 as FYNNEI. With 6 bases removed from V and 5 bases from J, the gap between germline ends came to 11 bases. Sequencing was performed with immunoSEQ multiplex PCR; in TCRdb, only in-frame clones are kept and a portion is missing. The profile shows roughly 150,000 clones, approximately 80% of them singletons. This TCR came from a man aged 25 to 40 in good health and CMV-seropositive. The gene calls are TRBV2 and TRBJ2-7; D remains ambiguous. The sample was PBMCs. The CDR3 region is CASREIRHEQYF. CDR3 DNA sequence: TGTGCCAGCAGGGAAATCCGTCACGAGCAGTACTTC.